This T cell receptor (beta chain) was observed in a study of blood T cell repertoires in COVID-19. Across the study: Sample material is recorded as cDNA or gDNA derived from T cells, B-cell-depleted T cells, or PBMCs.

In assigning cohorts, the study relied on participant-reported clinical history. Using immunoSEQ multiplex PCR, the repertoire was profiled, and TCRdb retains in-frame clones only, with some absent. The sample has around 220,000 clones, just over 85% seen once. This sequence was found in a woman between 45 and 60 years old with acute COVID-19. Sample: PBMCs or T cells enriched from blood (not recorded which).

For the CDR3, the DNA is TGTGCCTGGAGTGTTGGGGCAGGGGGCACAGATACGCAGTATTTT. This sequence encodes CAWSVGAGGTDTQYF. The chain has TRBV30 and TRBJ2-3, with D possibly matching TRBD1 (6 bases). The CDR3 sequence is 15 residues long. Looked up from germline, CDR1 is GTSNPN and CDR2 is SVGIG (reference sequence). V lost 0 bases, J lost 1 base, and 11 bases lay in between.